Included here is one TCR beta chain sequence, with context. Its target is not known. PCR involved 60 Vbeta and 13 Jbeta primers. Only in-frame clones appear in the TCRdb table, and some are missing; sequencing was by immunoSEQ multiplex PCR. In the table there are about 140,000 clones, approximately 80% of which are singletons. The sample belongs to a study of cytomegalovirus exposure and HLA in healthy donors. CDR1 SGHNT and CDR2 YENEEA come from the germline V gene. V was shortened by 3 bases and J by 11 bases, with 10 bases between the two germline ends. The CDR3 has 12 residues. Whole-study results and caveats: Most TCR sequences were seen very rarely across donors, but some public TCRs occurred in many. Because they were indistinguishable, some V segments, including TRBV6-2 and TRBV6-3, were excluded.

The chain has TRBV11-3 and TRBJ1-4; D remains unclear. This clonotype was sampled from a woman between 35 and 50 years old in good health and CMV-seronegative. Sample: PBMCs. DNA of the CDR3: TGTGCCAGCAGCTTTACAGCCAACAAACTGTTTTTT. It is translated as CASSFTANKLFF.